This is a list of T cell receptor beta chains from one sample in a study of CD8 T cells in ankylosing spondylitis. From the 5' RACE reads, TCRdb called clonotypes with MiXCR, one entry per CDR3 protein. The sample lists approximately 250,000 distinct CDR3 sequences, 8.2% occurring once. Sequencing input: blood, either unsorted or a sorted T cell fraction (not recorded which). These receptors all stem from a female donor with ankylosing spondylitis or in good health (not recorded which). Both conserved end residues are part of each CDR3.

>12|TRBJ1-2|TRBV6-1
CASSTPTLSYTF
>15|TRBJ2-1|TRBV27
CASSSGLAGGLKQFF
>14|TRBJ2-3|TRBV11-2
CASPAGGGRDTQYF
>19|TRBJ2-6|TRBV4-2
CASSHDGGGRVNGANVLTF
>13|TRBJ2-5|TRBV4-1
CASSQAQGETQYF
>12|TRBJ1-4|TRBV11-2
CASSRDSGKLFF
>14|TRBJ2-5|TRBV10-3
CAIWLAGSQETQYF
>14|TRBJ2-7|TRBV7-8
CASSPLNGDYEQYF
>13|TRBJ1-4|TRBV7-9
CASRTTTNEKLFF
>15|TRBJ2-2|TRBV12-3/TRBV12-4
CASSSRQAPAGELFF
>15|TRBJ2-5|TRBV2
CASSQNLSGQETQYF
>14|TRBJ2-7|TRBV6-2/TRBV6-3
CASSYQQSRAEQYF
>14|TRBJ2-7|TRBV10-3
CAISRAGGPYEQYF
>13|TRBJ2-1|TRBV24-1
CATRAGQSNEQFF
>13|TRBJ2-7|TRBV5-4
CASSLGVSYEQYF
>13|TRBJ1-1|TRBV6-5
CASSSTGLQGAFF
>13|TRBJ2-3|TRBV29-1
CSVALEGTDTQYF
>17|TRBJ2-3|TRBV20-1
CSAPPRGGAASTDTQYF
>14|TRBJ1-1|TRBV20-1
CSARLRGGNTEAFF
>15|TRBJ2-3|TRBV5-1
CASTQTEGSTDTQYF
>15|TRBJ2-3|TRBV30
CAWSLRDRGTDTQYF
>16|TRBJ2-2|TRBV5-6
CASQQATYANTGELFF
>15|TRBJ1-5|TRBV20-1
CSARRTGGTEQPQHF
>12|TRBJ2-7|TRBV29-1
CSVEERVGEQYF
>15|TRBJ2-2|TRBV5-1
CASTFRGANTGELFF
>15|TRBJ2-1|TRBV10-3
CAIRDPGLLYNEQFF
>11|TRBJ1-1|TRBV5-5
CASTGSTEAFF
>17|TRBJ2-2|TRBV5-4
CASSLSSESGRQRKLFF
>14|TRBJ2-7|TRBV5-1
CASSLDRQTLEQYF
>15|TRBJ2-6|TRBV7-9
CVSSPRGSGANVLTF
>16|TRBJ2-1|TRBV19
CASSIGGRASYNEQFF
>13|TRBJ2-2|TRBV12-3/TRBV12-4
CASSRGITGELFF
>14|TRBJ1-5|TRBV30
CAWIKGGAVRPQHF
>17|TRBJ1-5|TRBV24-1
CATSDHRQGGNNQPQHF
>10|TRBJ1-3|TRBV7-9
CASSLNTIYF
>13|TRBJ1-1|TRBV5-5
CASSLGPLNEAFF
>19|TRBJ2-1|TRBV20-1
CSARDRFSGSLPPYNEQFF
>14|TRBJ2-3|TRBV15
CATSKGTGVDTQYF